This TCR beta chain appears in the sequencing data of a study of shared clonotypes between healthy human individuals. This CDR3 has 15 amino acids. The germline V gene has CDR1 MNHNY and CDR2 SVGAGI (reference sequence). V lost 2 bases, J lost 6 bases, and 10 bases stayed unmatched. Clones were sequenced by immunoSEQ multiplex PCR, and TCRdb holds only the in-frame ones, with some missing. The repertoire holds around 2.3 million clones, with approximately 94% as singletons. Sequenced material: naive CD4+ T cells sorted from blood. Noted subset: CD45RA+ positively selected. The genes are TRBV6-6 and TRBJ2-7; 7 nucleotides line up with TRBD1. The TCR originated in a man aged 18-30 years in good health. CDR3 nucleotides: TGTGCCAGCAGTTACCTGTATTCCACAGGGGCCGAGCAGTACTTC. This encodes CASSYLYSTGAEQYF.